This TCR beta chain was observed in a study of shared clonotypes between healthy human individuals. Study background: The cohort comprised two women and a few men. Their ages spanned 18 to 49 years.

Germline-derived CDR1 and CDR2 are SGHVS and FQNEAQ. V lost 5 bases, J lost 3 bases, and 6 bases stayed unmatched. CDR3 length: 14 residues. Measured with immunoSEQ multiplex PCR; TCRdb has only the in-frame clones, and not every one. This sample has approximately 500,000 clones, with 75% to 85% found just once. This clone was counted a single time. None of the donors, who were healthy HIV-negative adults, had recently had acute infections or vaccinations. Each donor was a Caucasian adult residing in Nashville, Tennessee. Genomic DNA for unsorted samples was obtained from around 97 million PBMCs. The chain employs TRBV7-8 and TRBJ1-2; TRBD1 aligns across 7 bases. The material sequenced was PBMCs. This TCR was sampled from a woman aged 40 to 50 in good health. Some clones in this sample may be carry-over from other donors' samples. The CDR3 DNA is TGTGCCAGCAGCCAACGGACAGGAGACTATGGCTACACCTTC. Translating it yields CASSQRTGDYGYTF.